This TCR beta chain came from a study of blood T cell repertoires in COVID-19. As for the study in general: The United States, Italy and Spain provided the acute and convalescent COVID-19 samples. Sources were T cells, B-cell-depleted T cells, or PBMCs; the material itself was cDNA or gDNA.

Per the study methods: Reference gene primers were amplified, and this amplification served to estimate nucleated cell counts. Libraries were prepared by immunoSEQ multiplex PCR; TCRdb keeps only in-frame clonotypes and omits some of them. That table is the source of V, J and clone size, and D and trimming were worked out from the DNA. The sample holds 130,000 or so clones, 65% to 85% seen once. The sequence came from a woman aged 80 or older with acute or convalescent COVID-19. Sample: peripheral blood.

The CDR3 DNA reads as TGCGCCAGCAGCCAAATTGGGAGACTAGCGGCGTCCACAGATACGCAGTATTTT. Translated: CASSQIGRLAASTDTQYF. The chain employs TRBV4-1 and TRBJ2-3, with TRBD2 matching 9 bases. CDR1 MGHRA and CDR2 YSYEKL come from the germline V gene. The junction had 11 bases not matched to a gene; V was cut back by 2 bases and J by 2 bases. The CDR3 length is 18 residues.